This T cell receptor beta chain was captured by sequencing in a study of blood T cells in healthy people across ages (dated by TCRdb to between 2014 and 2016). A note on the overall study: Template switching captured roughly one uniquely barcoded TCR beta cDNA molecule per two T cells in model experiments. To track age-related changes in TCR beta repertoire diversity, the study relied on deep sequencing normalized with unique cDNA molecular identifiers. The donors were split into four age groups: young (average 16 years), middle-aged (39), aged (about 62) and long-lived (82). To avoid experimental bias, donors of different ages were spread randomly across the sequencing lanes. For two donors (one aged 18 to 30 and one aged 80 or older), the study analyzed two additional independent replicas of 1 million unique cDNA reads from the same blood draw. On the study overall, not on this receptor specifically: Compared with the aged group, more naive CD4+ T cells, fewer expanded clones and increased TCR diversity were shown by the long-lived group, suggesting age selection. Since profiling was done on bulk unsorted PBMCs, naive and antigen-experienced compartments could not be conclusively compared. As age increased, observed TCR beta diversity per million T cells dropped in a roughly linear way, and a significant reduction was already evident by age 40. Estimates of total diversity from one million sequenced T cells were regarded as lower bounds and underestimates. There was a strong correlation between observed TCR beta diversity and the percentage of naive T cells measured by flow cytometry. The CMV infection status of donors was not known, potentially confounding age-related changes in expanded clonotypes.

The approximately 39 donors, aged roughly 6 to 95 years, were systemically healthy Caucasian individuals from Russia. Each donor gave about 9.7 milliliters of peripheral blood, drawn into EDTA-treated Vacutainer tubes. PBMCs were isolated by Ficoll-Paque density-gradient centrifugation, with at least 6 million obtained per sample. Total RNA was extracted from PBMCs with Trizol reagent, with at least 5 micrograms obtained per sample. For every donor, flow cytometry on a PBMC aliquot measured the percentage of naive CD45RAhigh/CD27high T cells. Worth noting for this clonotype: This receptor's antigen is unknown. No base-level quality is on record; no much larger clone is a single base apart.

Trimming costs V 4 bases and J 4 bases, and their ends lie 10 bases apart. Sequences SQVTM (CDR1) and ANQGSEA (CDR2) are obtained from the germline V gene. Reading from cysteine to phenylalanine, the CDR3 counts 12 amino acids. The kept DNA is CDR3 alone, 36 bases in frame from the first base. The library was generated by 5' RACE. Data came from an Illumina HiSeq 2500. The second PCR ran for roughly 7 to 12 cycles and used a J-beta primer mix along with a sample-barcoded 5' primer. A template-switch 5' adaptor carrying 12 random nucleotides introduced a unique molecular identifier onto each TCR beta cDNA molecule. Each sample yielded at least 3 million CDR3-containing paired-end reads. First-strand cDNA was synthesized from all RNA with the Mint cDNA synthesis kit, primed by a TRBC-specific oligonucleotide. All cDNA was treated with uracil-DNA glycosylase and then went through a first 18-cycle PCR with the universal primers M1SS and BC2_uni_R. The source study handled its data this way. Each sample was normalized by randomly selecting 1 million high-quality reads, each carrying a distinct molecular identifier. Reads with shared molecular identifiers were discarded instead of being binned into consensus sequences. CDR3 identification, clonotype clustering and error correction used MiTCR with a Q25 quality threshold and the strictest error-elimination algorithm. A nonparametric unseen species model with Euler transformation was used to estimate a lower bound on total TCR beta diversity. TCRdb trimmed the raw reads at Q25, called clones with MiXCR and kept productive beta chains. CDR3 protein sequences are deduplicated, and each keeps its most common genes and DNA. The V and J calls were determined by TCRdb, not by the authors. Here the sample has about a million distinct CDR3 sequences; roughly 51% occur a single time. About a fifth of the sample is in the top ten clones.

The sequence was collected from a woman aged 55-70 years in good health. The sample comprised blood. This receptor chain uses TRBV29-1 and TRBJ1-2, with no confidently assigned D gene. The DNA is TGCAGCGTTGGGGCAGGAGTCTATGGCTACACCTTC. This sequence encodes CSVGAGVYGYTF.